This TCR beta chain was captured by sequencing in a study of beta chain features in type 1 diabetes. This clone has a single count. Trimming pared 4 bases from V and 5 bases from J, leaving 14 bases between. Per germline, CDR1 SGHAT and CDR2 FQNNGV. This CDR3 has 15 amino acids. In total, each donor contributed a single heparinised blood draw that averaged about 120 mL. Sorting that relied on CD45RO/CCR7/CD25/CD127/CD95/CD27 yielded CD4+ naive, central memory, regulatory and stem cell-like memory cells. The sequenced template was cDNA made from the entire isolated RNA. The assay was immunoSEQ multiplex PCR, and TCRdb's table has in-frame clones only and misses some. The data show approximately 23,000 clones, with nearly 70% seen just once and 2% to 2.5% held by the top ten.

The source material was Tregs from blood. The clonotype comes from a woman aged 40 to 50 in good health. The chain has TRBV11-2 and TRBJ1-4; perhaps TRBD1 as D (6 bases). CDR3 in amino acids: CASSSDRQPNEKLFF. The CDR3 DNA reads as TGTGCCAGCAGCTCGGACAGACAACCGAATGAAAAACTGTTTTTT.